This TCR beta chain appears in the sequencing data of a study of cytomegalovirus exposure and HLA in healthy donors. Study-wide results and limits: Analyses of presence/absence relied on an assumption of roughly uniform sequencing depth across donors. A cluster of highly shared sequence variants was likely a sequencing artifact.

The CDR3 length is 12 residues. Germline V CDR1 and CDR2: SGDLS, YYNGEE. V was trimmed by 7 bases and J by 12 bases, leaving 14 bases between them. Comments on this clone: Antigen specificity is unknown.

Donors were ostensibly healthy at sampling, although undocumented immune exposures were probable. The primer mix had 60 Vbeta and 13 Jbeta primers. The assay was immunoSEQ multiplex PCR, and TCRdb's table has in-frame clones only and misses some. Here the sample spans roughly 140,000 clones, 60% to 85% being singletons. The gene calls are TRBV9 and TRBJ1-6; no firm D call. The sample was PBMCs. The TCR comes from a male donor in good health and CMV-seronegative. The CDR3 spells CASGGPPRPLHF. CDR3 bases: TGTGCCAGCGGAGGACCTCCAAGACCCCTCCACTTT.